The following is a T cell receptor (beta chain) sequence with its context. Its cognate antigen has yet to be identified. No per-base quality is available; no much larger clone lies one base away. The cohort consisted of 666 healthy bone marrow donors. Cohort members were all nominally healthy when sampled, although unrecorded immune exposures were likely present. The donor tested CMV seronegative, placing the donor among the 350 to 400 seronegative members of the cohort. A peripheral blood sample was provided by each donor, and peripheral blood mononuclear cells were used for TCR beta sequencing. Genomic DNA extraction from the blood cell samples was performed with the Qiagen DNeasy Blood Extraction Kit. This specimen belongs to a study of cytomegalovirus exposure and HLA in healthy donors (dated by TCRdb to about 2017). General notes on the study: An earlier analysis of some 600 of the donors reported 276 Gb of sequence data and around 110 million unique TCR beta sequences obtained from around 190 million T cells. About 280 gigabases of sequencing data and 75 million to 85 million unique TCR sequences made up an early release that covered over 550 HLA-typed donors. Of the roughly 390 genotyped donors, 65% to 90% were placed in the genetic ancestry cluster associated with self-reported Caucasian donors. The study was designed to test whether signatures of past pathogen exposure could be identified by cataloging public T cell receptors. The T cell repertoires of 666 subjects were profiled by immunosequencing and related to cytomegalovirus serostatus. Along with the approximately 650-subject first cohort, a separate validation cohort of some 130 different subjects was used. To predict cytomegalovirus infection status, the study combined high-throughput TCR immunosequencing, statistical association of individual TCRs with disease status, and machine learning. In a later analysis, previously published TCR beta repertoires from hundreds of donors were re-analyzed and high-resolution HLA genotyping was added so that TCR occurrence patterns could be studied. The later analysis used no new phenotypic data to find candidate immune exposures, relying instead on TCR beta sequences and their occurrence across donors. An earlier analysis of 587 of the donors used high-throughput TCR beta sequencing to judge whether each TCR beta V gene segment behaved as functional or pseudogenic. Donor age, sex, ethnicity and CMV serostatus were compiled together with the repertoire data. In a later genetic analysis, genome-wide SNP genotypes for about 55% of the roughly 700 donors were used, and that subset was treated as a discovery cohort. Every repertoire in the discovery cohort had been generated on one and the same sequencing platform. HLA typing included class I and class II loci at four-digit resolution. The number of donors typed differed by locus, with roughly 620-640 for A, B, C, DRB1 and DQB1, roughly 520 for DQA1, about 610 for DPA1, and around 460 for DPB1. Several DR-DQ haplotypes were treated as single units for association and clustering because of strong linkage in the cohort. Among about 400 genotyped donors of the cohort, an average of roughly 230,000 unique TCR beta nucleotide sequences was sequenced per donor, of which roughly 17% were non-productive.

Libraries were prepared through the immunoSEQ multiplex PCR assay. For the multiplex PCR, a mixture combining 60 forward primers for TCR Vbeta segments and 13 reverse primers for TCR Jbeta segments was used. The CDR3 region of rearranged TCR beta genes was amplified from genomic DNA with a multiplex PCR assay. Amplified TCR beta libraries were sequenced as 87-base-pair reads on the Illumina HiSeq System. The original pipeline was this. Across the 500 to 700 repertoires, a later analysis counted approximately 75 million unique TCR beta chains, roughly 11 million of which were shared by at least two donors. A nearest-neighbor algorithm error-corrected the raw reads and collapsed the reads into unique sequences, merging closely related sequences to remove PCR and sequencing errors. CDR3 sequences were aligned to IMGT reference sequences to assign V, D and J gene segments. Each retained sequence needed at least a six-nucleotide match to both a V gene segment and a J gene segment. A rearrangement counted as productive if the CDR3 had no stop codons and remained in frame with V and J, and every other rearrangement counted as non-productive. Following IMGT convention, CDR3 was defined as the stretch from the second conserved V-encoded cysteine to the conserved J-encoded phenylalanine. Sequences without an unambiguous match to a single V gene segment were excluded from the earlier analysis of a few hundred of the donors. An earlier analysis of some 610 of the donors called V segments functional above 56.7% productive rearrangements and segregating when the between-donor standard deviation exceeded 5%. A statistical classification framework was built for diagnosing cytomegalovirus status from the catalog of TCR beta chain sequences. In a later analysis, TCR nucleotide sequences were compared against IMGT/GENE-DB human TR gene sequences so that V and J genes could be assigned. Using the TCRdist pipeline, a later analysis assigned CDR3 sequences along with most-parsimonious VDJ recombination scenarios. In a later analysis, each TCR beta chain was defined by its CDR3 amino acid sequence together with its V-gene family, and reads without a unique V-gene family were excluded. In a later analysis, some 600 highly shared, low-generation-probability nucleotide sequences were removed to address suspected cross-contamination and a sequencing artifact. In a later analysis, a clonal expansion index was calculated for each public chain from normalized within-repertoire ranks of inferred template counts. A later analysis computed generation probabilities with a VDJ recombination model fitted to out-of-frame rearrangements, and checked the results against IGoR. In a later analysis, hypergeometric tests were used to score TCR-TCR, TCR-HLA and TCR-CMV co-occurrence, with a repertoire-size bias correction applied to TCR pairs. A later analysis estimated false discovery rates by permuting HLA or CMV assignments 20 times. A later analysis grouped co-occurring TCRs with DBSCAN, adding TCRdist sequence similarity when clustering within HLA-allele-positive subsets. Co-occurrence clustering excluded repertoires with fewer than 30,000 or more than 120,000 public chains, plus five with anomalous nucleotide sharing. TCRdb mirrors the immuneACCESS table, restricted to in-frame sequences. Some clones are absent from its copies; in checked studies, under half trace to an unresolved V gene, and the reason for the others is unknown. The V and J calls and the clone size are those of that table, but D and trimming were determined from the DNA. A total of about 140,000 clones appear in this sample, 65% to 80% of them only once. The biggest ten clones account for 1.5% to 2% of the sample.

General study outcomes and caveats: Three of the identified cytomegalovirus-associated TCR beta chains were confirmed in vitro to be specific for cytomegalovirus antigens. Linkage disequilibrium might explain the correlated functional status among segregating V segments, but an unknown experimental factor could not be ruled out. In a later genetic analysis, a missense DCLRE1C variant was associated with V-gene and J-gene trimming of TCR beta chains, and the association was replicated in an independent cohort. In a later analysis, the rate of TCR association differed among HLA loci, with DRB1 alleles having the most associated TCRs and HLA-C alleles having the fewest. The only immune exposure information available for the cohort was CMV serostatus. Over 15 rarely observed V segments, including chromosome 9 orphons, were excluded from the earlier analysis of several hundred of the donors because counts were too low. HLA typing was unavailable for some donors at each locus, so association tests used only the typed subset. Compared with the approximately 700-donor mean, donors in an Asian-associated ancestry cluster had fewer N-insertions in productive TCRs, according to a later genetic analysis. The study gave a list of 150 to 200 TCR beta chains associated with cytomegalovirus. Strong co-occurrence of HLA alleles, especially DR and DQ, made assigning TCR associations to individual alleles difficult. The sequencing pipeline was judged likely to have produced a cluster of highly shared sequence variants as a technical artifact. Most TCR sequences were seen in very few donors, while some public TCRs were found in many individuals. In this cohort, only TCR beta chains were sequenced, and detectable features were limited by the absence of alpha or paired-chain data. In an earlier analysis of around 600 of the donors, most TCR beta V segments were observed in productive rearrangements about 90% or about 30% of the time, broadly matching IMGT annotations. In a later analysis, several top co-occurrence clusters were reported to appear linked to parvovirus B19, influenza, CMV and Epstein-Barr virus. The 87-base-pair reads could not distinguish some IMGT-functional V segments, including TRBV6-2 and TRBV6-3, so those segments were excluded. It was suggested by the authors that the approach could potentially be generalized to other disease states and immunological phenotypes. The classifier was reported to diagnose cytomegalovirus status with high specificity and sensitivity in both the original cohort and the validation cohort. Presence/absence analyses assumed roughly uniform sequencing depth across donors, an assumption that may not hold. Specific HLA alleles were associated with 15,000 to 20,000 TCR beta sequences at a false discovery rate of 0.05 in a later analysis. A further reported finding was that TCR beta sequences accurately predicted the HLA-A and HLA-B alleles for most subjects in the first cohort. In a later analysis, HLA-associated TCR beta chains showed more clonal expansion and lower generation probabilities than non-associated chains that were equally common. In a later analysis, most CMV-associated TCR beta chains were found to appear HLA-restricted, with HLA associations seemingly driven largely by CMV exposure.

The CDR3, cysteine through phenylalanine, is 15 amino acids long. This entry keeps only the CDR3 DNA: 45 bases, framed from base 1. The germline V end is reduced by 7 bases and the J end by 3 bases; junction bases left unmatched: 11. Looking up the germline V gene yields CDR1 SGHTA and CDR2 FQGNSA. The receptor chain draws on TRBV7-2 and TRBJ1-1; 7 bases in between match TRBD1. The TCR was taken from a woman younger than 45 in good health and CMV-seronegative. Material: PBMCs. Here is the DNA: TGTGCCAGCACCAGAATGGGGCAGGGGGACACTGAAGCTTTCTTT. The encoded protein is CASTRMGQGDTEAFF.